The TCR beta chain under discussion was sequenced for a study of blood T cell repertoires in COVID-19. Sequenced by immunoSEQ multiplex PCR; TCRdb stores in-frame clones only, minus some. The repertoire includes roughly 81,000 clones, around four fifths of them detected once, and roughly two fifths sits in the top ten. Specimen: peripheral blood. This clonotype was sampled from a man aged 80 or over with active or convalescent COVID-19.

The CDR3, as DNA: TGTGCCAGCTCCGGCTACCCAACAAAGCGGGGGATTCAAGAGACCCAGTACTTC. Residues: CASSGYPTKRGIQETQYF. This chain joins TRBV14 and TRBJ2-5; 8 bases match TRBD2. Losses at the gene ends were 8 bases for V and 2 bases for J; bases not matched to a gene: 19. This CDR3 comprises 18 residues. CDR1 and CDR2 (germline): SGHDN, FVKESK.